A single sample is the source of the 24 T cell receptor beta chains below, sequenced in a study of OX40 agonist ivuxolimab in advanced cancers. Method: immunoSEQ multiplex PCR; TCRdb's copy keeps in-frame clones and lacks some. The sample lists tens of thousands of clones; 85% to 90% were seen once. Sequenced material: CD4+ or CD8+ T cells sorted from blood, taken in a trial of the OX40 agonist ivuxolimab. Every receptor here comes from an adult with an advanced solid tumor such as melanoma, head and neck, liver or kidney cancer.

The V call is TRBV28, the J call TRBJ1-5; D gene uncertain. The V gene's germline CDR1 is MDHEN and CDR2 SYDVKM. The CDR3 sequence is 12 residues long. The V and J ends lost 6 bases and 4 bases respectively, with 7 bases between them. In DNA, the CDR3 is TGTGCCAGCAGACAGAGAAATCAGCCCCAGCATTTT. Translating gives CASRQRNQPQHF.

The chain links TRBV10-3 to TRBJ2-5, with 11 bases that match TRBD2. Germline V gives CDR1 ENHRY, CDR2 SYGVKD. Losses at the gene ends were 6 bases for V and 5 bases for J; bases not matched to a gene: 2. The length of the CDR3 is 13 residues. CDR3 protein: CAIRGLAGETQYF. CDR3 DNA: TGTGCCATCAGAGGACTAGCGGGTGAGACCCAGTACTTC.

This clone was counted between two and nine times. V and J are TRBV6-5 and TRBJ2-2; the D gene is possibly TRBD2 (5 bases). The V gene's germline CDR1 is MNHEY and CDR2 SVGAGI. Trimming left V 8 bases short and J 1 base short, with 5 bases between. The CDR3 is made up of 12 amino acids. CDR3 in amino acids: CASGGNTGELFF. The CDR3 coding sequence is TGTGCCAGCGGAGGGAACACCGGGGAGCTGTTTTTT.

A word on this clone: One end of the junction varies from germline; a read error may be responsible. The chain links TRBV7-9 to TRBJ2-7, with a possible D match to TRBD2 (6 bases). This CDR3 comprises 15 residues. Germline V CDR1 and CDR2: SEHNR, FQNEAQ (reference sequence). Written as DNA, the CDR3 is TGTGCCAGCAGCCCGGGAGAGGGCCCTTGGGAGAGCAGTCACTTC. This codes for CASSPGEGPWESSHF.

The chain uses TRBV2 and TRBJ1-4, with D perhaps matching TRBD1 (6 bases). Germline V gene data show CDR1 as SNHLY and CDR2 as FYNNEI. This CDR3 region has 15 residues. The germline V and J ends were trimmed by 7 bases and 4 bases, with 16 bases remaining between them. In DNA, the CDR3 is TGTGCCAGCACCAAGGGAGGGGGGAATAATGAAAAACTGTTTTTT. Protein sequence: CASTKGGGNNEKLFF.

The V call is TRBV29-1, the J call TRBJ2-3; D might be TRBD1 (5 bases). V lost 3 bases and J 6 bases, leaving 10 bases between the germline ends. Germline assignment: CDR1 SQVTM and CDR2 ANQGSEA. The CDR3 totals 12 residues. CDR3 in DNA: TGCAGCGTTGAGTTGTCAGGGGATACGCAGTATTTT. This translates into CSVELSGDTQYF.

The chain carries TRBV9 and TRBJ2-1; D is possibly TRBD2 (5 bases). This CDR3 spans 14 amino acids. Looked up from germline, CDR1 is SGDLS and CDR2 is YYNGEE. V gave up 3 bases and J gave up 1 base, with 8 bases separating them. The CDR3 here is CASSGTPSYNEQFF. CDR3 coding DNA: TGTGCCAGCAGCGGGACTCCTTCCTACAATGAGCAGTTCTTC.

The CDR3 region has the DNA TGTGCCAGCAGCTTATTATTGTCGATCAATGAGCAGTTCTTC. It yields the protein CASSLLLSINEQFF. This chain links TRBV7-3 with TRBJ2-1; D gene uncertain. The CDR3 runs 14 residues. Germline CDR1 SGHTA, CDR2 FQGTGA. Trimming removed 2 bases at V and 6 bases at J, with 11 bases between.

V gene TRBV11-3 combines with J gene TRBJ2-3, with TRBD2 matching over 8 bases. J lost 5 bases, V lost 0 bases, and 7 bases had no gene match. From germline, CDR1 is SGHNT and CDR2 YENEEA. CDR3 length equals 16 residues. CDR3 protein: CASSLDPGTRGDTQYF. CDR3 sequence (DNA): TGTGCCAGCAGCTTAGATCCTGGGACTAGGGGAGATACGCAGTATTTT.

The chain uses TRBV5-1 and TRBJ2-7, with 10 bases identical to TRBD2. This CDR3 is built from 16 residues. Losses at the gene ends were 1 base for V and 6 bases for J; bases not matched to a gene: 10. In germline, CDR1 is SGHRS, CDR2 YFSETQ. CDR3 protein: CASSLRSSGRASEQYF. CDR3 nucleotides: TGCGCCAGCAGCTTGAGGTCGAGCGGGAGGGCTAGCGAGCAGTACTTC.

This chain links TRBV11-3 with TRBJ2-3; D ambiguous. Germline CDR1 and CDR2: SGHNT and YENEEA. The CDR3 runs 15 residues. V was pared by 1 base and J by 4 bases, with 12 bases between. This CDR3 reads CASSLATPGADTQYF. The CDR3, as DNA: TGTGCCAGCAGCTTAGCCACCCCTGGGGCAGATACGCAGTATTTT.

V and J are TRBV28 and TRBJ2-7; the match to TRBD1 covers 10 bases. V gave up 7 bases and J gave up 0 bases; unmatched junction bases: 6. The CDR3 is 15 amino acids. Germline CDR1 MDHEN, CDR2 SYDVKM. This CDR3 is CASTWGTGDSYEQYF. CDR3 nucleotides: TGTGCCAGCACCTGGGGGACAGGGGACTCCTACGAGCAGTACTTC.

The chain links TRBV28 to TRBJ1-2; no clear D gene. CDR1 and CDR2 (germline): MDHEN, SYDVKM. The CDR3 contains 13 residues. Trimming took 10 bases from V and 6 from J, leaving 18 bases between them. DNA for the CDR3: TGTGCCACCTCCCTAACTTTTCAAAATGGCTACACCTTC. Translation gives CATSLTFQNGYTF.

The chain couples TRBV6-5 to TRBJ1-2; D unresolved. This CDR3 is 15 amino acids long. CDR1 and CDR2 from the germline V gene are MNHEY and SVGAGI. The V end was cut by 6 bases, the J end by 6 bases, with 20 bases between. DNA of the CDR3: TGTGCCAGCAGCTCGGCGATCGCAGACATCAATGGCTACACCTTC. The encoded protein is CASSSAIADINGYTF.

This clone was detected only once. V and J are TRBV9 and TRBJ2-1; D uncertain. The germline V gene has CDR1 SGDLS and CDR2 YYNGEE. The V end was cut by 0 bases, the J end by 8 bases, with 12 bases between. The CDR3 covers 14 residues. The CDR3 reads CASSVGSVWDEQFF. The CDR3 DNA reads as TGTGCCAGCAGCGTAGGGTCCGTTTGGGATGAGCAGTTCTTC.

The V call is TRBV5-3, the J call TRBJ1-5; maybe TRBD1 (5 bases). TRBV5-3 is an ORF, and what it does is uncertain. The CDR3 is 18 amino acids. Trimming took off 5 bases at V and 1 base at J, with 22 bases between the two ends. In nucleotides, the CDR3 is TGTGCCAGAAGTGCGGGACGCAGAAGGCCCTGGAGCAATCAGCCCCAGCATTTT. It specifies CARSAGRRRPWSNQPQHF.

This sequence joins TRBV5-1 and TRBJ2-3; the D gene is possibly TRBD2 (5 bases). The CDR3 spans 15 residues. V lost 0 bases and J 2 bases, leaving 10 bases between the germline ends. Germline CDR1 SGHRS, CDR2 YFSETQ. In DNA, the CDR3 is TGCGCCAGCAGCTTGGCCGGCGGGTTCACAGATACGCAGTATTTT. Protein product: CASSLAGGFTDTQYF. The whole variable domain, remainder taken from reference TRBV5-1 and TRBJ2-3, is KAGVTQTPRYLIKTRGQQVTLSCSPISGHRSVSWYQQTPGQGLQFLFEYFSETQRNKGNFPGRFSGRQFSNSRSEMNVSTLELGDSALYLCASSLAGGFTDTQYFGPGTRLTVL.

This clone showed up just a few times. J is TRBJ1-1 and V is TRBV30; TRBD1 agrees at 7 bases. Germline V lookup: CDR1 GTSNPN, CDR2 SVGIG (reference sequence). J lost 2 bases, V lost 6 bases, and 9 bases had no gene match. The CDR3 is made up of 14 amino acids. CDR3 DNA sequence: TGTGCCTGCAGCCAGGGGGATTTTAACACTGAAGCTTTCTTT. The encoded protein is CACSQGDFNTEAFF.

This rearrangement joins TRBV5-1 to TRBJ2-5; 7 nucleotides agree with TRBD1. This CDR3 region has 14 residues. The V segment lost 0 bases and the J segment 5 bases; nucleotides outside the gene matches: 4. Germline loops: CDR1 SGHRS, CDR2 YFSETQ. The CDR3, as DNA: TGCGCCAGCAGCTTGGAAGGGGGCTCGGAGACCCAGTACTTC. Its protein product is CASSLEGGSETQYF.

This chain joins TRBV6-5 and TRBJ2-2; no definite D call. From germline, CDR1 is MNHEY and CDR2 SVGAGI. The CDR3 is made up of 14 amino acids. Trimming took 5 bases from V and 4 from J, leaving 11 bases between them. The CDR3 is CASSVQRSTGELFF. CDR3 nucleotides: TGTGCCAGCAGTGTACAAAGAAGCACCGGGGAGCTGTTTTTT.

This clone was observed once. This chain joins TRBV5-4 and TRBJ2-5, with 11 bases identical to TRBD2. CDR3 length: 16 residues. The germline V gene has CDR1 SGHNT and CDR2 YYREEE (reference sequence). V lost 3 bases to trimming and J lost 2 bases; unmatched junction nucleotides: 6. The CDR3 spells CASSSGLAGRQETQYF. CDR3 sequence (DNA): TGTGCCAGCAGCTCCGGACTAGCGGGCAGACAAGAGACCCAGTACTTC.

This clone has a single count. The chain uses TRBV13 and TRBJ1-6; D is possibly TRBD1 (5 bases). CDR1 PRHDT and CDR2 FYEKMQ come from the germline V gene (reference sequence). This CDR3 spans 15 amino acids. V dropped 5 bases and J dropped 8 bases, with 16 bases sitting between them. The CDR3 DNA sequence: TGTGCCAGCAGCCTCCGGGGCCCTGGGGATTCACCCCTCCACTTT. Translation: CASSLRGPGDSPLHF.

The chain combines TRBV2 with TRBJ2-2; D gene unclear. In germline, CDR1 is SNHLY, CDR2 FYNNEI. The CDR3 length is 13 residues. The V end lost 6 bases, the J end lost 4 bases, and 9 bases lay between the germline ends. The CDR3 coding sequence is TGTGCCAGCAGGGGCGTACCCACCGGGGAGCTGTTTTTT. Encoded protein: CASRGVPTGELFF.

The chain couples TRBV28 to TRBJ1-2, with a weak D call TRBD1 (5 bases). The V end lost 5 bases, the J end lost 2 bases, and 9 bases lay between the germline ends. The CDR3 contains 13 residues. CDR1 MDHEN and CDR2 SYDVKM come from the germline V gene. The CDR3 protein is CASSGHGNYGYTF. CDR3 coding DNA: TGTGCCAGCAGTGGACACGGCAACTATGGCTACACCTTC.